A single sample is the source of the 5 T cell receptor beta chains below, sequenced in a study of control samples from healthy donors and cancer patients. Clones were sequenced by immunoSEQ multiplex PCR, and TCRdb holds only the in-frame ones, with some missing. In the table there are 70,000 or so clones, over 65% of which are singletons. The sequenced material came from blood. The source is a man in his fifties in good health.

V usage is TRBV28 and J usage is TRBJ2-5, with 8 bases that match TRBD1. Trimming removed 6 bases from V and 5 bases from J; junction bases left unmatched: 8. Germline V lookup: CDR1 MDHEN, CDR2 SYDVKM. The CDR3 is made up of 14 amino acids. The CDR3 DNA reads as TGTGCCAGCAGGGCTCAGGGGGCGCCTGAGACCCAGTACTTC. Its protein is CASRAQGAPETQYF.

The CDR3 DNA sequence: TGCGCCAGCAGCTTGGGGACAGACTTCTACGAGCAGTACTTC. Protein: CASSLGTDFYEQYF. The V call is TRBV5-1, the J call TRBJ2-7, with D possibly matching TRBD1 (6 bases). The CDR3 runs 14 residues. Trimming took off 0 bases at V and 3 bases at J, with 10 bases between the two ends. Per germline, CDR1 SGHRS and CDR2 YFSETQ.

V usage is TRBV7-9 and J usage is TRBJ1-5; weak D call: TRBD1 (6 bases). Germline CDR1 is SEHNR and CDR2 is FQNEAQ (reference sequence). Between the trimmed V and J ends, which lost 4 bases and 7 bases, there was a span of 11 bases. The CDR3 sequence is 13 residues long. In DNA, the CDR3 is TGTGCCAGCAGCTCCAGGGGAGGGCAGCCCCAGCATTTT. Translated: CASSSRGGQPQHF.

This clone was detected a few times. CDR3 DNA: TGTGCCACCAGCAGGTTAGGACTAGCAGACTACAATGAGCAGTTCTTC. This sequence encodes CATSRLGLADYNEQFF. V and J are TRBV15 and TRBJ2-1; 8 positions agree with TRBD2. V was pared by 3 bases and J by 3 bases, with 7 bases of the junction left unmatched. The CDR3 length is 16 residues. Germline V CDR1 and CDR2: LNHNV, YYDKDF (reference sequence). The entire variable domain, with the rest obtained from reference TRBV15 and TRBJ2-1, is as follows: DAMVIQNPRYQVTQFGKPVTLSCSQTLNHNVMYWYQQKSSQAPKLLFHYYDKDFNNEADTPDNFQSRRPNTSFCFLDIRSPGLGDTAMYLCATSRLGLADYNEQFFGPGTRLTVL.

The chain employs TRBV5-1 and TRBJ2-1; the match to TRBD1 covers 12 bases. Germline V gene sequence: CDR1 SGHRS, CDR2 YFSETQ. The CDR3 extends over 15 amino acids. With 8 bases clipped from V and 7 bases from J, the junction kept 10 bases outside the gene matches. The CDR3 bases are TGCGCCAGTCGGAAGGGACAGGGGGCGATAAATGAGCAGTTCTTC. This encodes CASRKGQGAINEQFF.